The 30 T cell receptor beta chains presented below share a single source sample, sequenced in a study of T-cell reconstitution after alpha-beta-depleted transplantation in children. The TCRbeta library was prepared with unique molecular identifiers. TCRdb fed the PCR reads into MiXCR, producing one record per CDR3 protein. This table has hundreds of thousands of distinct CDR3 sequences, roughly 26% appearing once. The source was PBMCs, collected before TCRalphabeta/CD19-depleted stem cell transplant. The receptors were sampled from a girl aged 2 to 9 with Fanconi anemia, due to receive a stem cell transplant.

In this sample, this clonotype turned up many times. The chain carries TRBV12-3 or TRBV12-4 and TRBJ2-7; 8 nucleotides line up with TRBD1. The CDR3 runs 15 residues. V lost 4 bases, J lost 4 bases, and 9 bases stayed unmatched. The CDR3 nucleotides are TGTGCCAGCAGTTCACCCCGGGACAGGTCTTACGAGCAGTACTTC. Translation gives CASSSPRDRSYEQYF.

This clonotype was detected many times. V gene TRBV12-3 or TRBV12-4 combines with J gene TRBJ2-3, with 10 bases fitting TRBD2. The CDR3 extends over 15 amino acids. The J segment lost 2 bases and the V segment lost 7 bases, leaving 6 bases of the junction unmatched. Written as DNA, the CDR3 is TGTGCCAGCACCGCCACTAGCGGGATCACAGATACGCAGTATTTT. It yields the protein CASTATSGITDTQYF.

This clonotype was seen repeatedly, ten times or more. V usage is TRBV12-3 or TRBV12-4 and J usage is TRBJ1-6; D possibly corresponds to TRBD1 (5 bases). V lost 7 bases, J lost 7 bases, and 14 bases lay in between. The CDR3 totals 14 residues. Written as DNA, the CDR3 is TGTGCCAGCACCGTAGGGACTGCGAATTCACCCCTCCACTTT. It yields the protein CASTVGTANSPLHF.

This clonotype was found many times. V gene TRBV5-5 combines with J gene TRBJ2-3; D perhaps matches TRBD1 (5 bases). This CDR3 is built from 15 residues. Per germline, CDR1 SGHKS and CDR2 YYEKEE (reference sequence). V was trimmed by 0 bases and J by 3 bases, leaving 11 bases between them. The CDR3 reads CASSLAPGKTDTQYF. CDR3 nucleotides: TGTGCCAGCAGCTTGGCACCAGGGAAGACAGATACGCAGTATTTT.

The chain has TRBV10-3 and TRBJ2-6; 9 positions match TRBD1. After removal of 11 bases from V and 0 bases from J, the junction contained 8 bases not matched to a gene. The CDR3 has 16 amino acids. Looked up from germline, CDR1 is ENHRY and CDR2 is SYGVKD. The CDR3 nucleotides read TGTGCCGCCAGGACAGGGGAGGGCTCTGGGGCCAACGTCCTGACTTTC. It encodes CAARTGEGSGANVLTF.

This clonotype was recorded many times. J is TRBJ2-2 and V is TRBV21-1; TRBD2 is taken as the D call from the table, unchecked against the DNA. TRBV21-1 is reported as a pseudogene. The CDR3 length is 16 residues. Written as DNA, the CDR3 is TGTGCCAGCAGCATCCTGCGGGACGGTAACACCGGGGAGCTGTTTTTT. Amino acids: CASSILRDGNTGELFF.

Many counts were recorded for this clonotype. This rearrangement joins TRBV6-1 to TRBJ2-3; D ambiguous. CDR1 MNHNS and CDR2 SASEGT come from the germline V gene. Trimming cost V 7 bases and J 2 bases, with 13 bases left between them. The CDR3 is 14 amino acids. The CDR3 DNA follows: TGTGCCAGCACTCTAGGCGGTAACACAGATACGCAGTATTTT. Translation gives CASTLGGNTDTQYF.

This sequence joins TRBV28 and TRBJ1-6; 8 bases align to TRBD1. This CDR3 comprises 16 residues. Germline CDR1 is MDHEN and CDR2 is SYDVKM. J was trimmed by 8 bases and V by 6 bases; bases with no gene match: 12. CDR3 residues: CASSPITGGWDSPLHF. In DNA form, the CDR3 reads TGTGCCAGCAGCCCAATAACAGGGGGATGGGATTCACCCCTCCACTTT.

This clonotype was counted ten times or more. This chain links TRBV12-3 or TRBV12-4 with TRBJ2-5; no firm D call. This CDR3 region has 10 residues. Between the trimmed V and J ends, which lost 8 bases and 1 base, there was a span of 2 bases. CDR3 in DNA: TGTGCCAGCGGCCAAGAGACCCAGTACTTC. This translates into CASGQETQYF.

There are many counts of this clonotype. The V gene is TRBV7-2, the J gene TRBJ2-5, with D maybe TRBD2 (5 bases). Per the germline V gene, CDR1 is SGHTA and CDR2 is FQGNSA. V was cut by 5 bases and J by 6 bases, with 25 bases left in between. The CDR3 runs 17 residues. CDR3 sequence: CASSPKVGIPILKTQYF. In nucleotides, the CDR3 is TGTGCCAGCAGCCCTAAGGTCGGGATCCCCATTTTAAAGACCCAGTACTTC.

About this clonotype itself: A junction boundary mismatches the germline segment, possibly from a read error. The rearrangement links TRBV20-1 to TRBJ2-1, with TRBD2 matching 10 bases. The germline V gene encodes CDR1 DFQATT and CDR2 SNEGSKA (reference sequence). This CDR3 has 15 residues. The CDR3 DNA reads TGCCGTGCTAGTACTAGCGGGGTATCCTACAATGAGCAGTTCTTC. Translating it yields CRASTSGVSYNEQFF.

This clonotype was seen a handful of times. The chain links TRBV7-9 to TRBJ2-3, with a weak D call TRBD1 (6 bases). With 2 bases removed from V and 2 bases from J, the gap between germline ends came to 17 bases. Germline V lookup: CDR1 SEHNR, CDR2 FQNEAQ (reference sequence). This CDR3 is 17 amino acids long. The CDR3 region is CASSLPPQGRLTDTQYF. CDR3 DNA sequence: TGTGCCAGCAGCTTACCCCCCCAGGGGCGACTCACAGATACGCAGTATTTT.

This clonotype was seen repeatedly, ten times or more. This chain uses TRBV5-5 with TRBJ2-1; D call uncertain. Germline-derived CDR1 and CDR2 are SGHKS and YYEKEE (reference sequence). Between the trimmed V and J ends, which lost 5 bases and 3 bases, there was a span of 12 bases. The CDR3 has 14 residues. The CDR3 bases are TGTGCCAGCAGTCCCGAAGTCCTCTACAATGAGCAGTTCTTC. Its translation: CASSPEVLYNEQFF.

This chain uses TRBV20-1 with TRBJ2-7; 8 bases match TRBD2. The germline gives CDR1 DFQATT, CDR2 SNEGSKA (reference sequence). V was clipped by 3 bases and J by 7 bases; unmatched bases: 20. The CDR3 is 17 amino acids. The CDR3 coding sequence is TGCAGTGCTAGTTCTTCGGTCGGACACCGGGAGGGTGAGGAGCAGTACTTC. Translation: CSASSSVGHREGEEQYF.

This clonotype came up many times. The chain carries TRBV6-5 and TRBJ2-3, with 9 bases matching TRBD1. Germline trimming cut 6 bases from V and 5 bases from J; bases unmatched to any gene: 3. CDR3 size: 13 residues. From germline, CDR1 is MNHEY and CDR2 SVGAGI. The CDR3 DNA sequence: TGTGCCAGCAGGCCGGGACAGGGAGATACGCAGTATTTT. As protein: CASRPGQGDTQYF.

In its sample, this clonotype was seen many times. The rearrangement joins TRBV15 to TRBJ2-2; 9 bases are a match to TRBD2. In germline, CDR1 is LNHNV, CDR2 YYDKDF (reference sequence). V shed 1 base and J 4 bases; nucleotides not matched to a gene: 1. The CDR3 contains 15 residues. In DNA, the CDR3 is TGTGCCACCAGCAGAGGACTAGCGGCCACCGGGGAGCTGTTTTTT. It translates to CATSRGLAATGELFF.

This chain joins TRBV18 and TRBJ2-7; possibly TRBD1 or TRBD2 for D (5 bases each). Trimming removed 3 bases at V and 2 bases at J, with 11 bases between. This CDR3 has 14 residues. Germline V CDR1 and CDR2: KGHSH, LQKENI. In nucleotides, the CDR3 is TGTGCCAGCTCACCCCGGGACGGAGCCTACGAGCAGTACTTC. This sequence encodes CASSPRDGAYEQYF. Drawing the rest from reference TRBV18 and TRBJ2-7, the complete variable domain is NAGVMQNPRHLVRRRGQEARLRCSPMKGHSHVYWYRQLPEEGLKFMVYLQKENIIDESGMPKERFSAEFPKEGPSILRIQQVVRGDSAAYFCASSPRDGAYEQYFGPGTRLTVT.

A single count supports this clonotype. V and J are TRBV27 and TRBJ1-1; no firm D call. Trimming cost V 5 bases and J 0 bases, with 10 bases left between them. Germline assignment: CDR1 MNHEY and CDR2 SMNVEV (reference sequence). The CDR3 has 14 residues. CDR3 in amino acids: CASSTRLVNTEAFF. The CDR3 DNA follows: TGTGCCAGCAGTACCCGATTAGTGAACACTGAAGCTTTCTTT.

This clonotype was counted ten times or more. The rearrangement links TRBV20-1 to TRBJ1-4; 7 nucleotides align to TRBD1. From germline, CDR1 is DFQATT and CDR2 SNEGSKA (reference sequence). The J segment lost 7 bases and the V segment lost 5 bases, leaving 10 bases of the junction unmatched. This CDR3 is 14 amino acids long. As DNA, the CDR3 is TGCAGTGCTCTCCAAGGGGGCGTAAGTGAAAAACTGTTTTTT. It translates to CSALQGGVSEKLFF.

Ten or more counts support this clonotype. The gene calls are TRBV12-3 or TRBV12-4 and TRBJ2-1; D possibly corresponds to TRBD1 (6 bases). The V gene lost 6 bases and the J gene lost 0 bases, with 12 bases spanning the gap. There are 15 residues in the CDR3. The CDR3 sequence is CASSRGLGSYNEQFF. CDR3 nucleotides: TGTGCCAGCAGCAGGGGCCTGGGCTCCTACAATGAGCAGTTCTTC.

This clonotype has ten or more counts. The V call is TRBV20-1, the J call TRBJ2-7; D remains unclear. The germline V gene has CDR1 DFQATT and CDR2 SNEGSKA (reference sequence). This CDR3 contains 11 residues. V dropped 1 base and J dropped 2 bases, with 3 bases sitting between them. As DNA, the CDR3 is TGCAGTGCTAGAGCGGCCTACGAGCAGTACTTC. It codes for CSARAAYEQYF.

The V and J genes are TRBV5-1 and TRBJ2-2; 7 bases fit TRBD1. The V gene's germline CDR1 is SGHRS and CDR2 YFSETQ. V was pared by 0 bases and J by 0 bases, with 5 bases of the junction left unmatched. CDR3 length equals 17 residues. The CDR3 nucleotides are TGCGCCAGCAGCTTGGGAGCCGGGACAGCGAACACCGGGGAGCTGTTTTTT. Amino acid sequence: CASSLGAGTANTGELFF.

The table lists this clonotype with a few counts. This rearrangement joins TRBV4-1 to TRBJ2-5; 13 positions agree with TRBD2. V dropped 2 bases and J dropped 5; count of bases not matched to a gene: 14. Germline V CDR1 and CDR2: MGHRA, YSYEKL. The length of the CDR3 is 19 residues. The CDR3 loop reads CASSQLHSLGTSGVETQYF. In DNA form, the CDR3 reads TGCGCCAGCAGCCAACTCCATTCACTGGGGACTAGCGGGGTGGAGACCCAGTACTTC.

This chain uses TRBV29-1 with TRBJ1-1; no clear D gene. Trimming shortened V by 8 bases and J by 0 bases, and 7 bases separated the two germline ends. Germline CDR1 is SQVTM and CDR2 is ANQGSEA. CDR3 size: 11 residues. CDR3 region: CSTGLNTEAFF. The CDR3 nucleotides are TGCAGCACCGGTCTGAACACTGAAGCTTTCTTT.

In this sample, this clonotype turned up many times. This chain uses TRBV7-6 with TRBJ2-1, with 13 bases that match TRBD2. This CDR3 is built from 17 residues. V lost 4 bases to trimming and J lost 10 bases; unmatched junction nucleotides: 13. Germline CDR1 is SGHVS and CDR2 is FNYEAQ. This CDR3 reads CASSSPPGTSGKGEQFF. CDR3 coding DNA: TGTGCCAGCAGCTCTCCCCCCGGGACTAGCGGGAAAGGCGAGCAGTTCTTC.

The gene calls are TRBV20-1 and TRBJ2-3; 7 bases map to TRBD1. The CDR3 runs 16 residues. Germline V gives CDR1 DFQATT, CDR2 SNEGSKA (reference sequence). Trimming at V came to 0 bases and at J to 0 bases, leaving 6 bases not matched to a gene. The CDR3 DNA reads TGCAGTGCTAGAGATCGGACAGGCCGAAGCACAGATACGCAGTATTTT. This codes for CSARDRTGRSTDTQYF.

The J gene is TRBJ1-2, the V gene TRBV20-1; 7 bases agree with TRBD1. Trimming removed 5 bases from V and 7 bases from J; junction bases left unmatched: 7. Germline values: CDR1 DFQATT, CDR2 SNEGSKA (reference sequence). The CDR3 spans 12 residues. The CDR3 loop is CSAWGRGIGYTF. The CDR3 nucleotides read TGCAGTGCTTGGGGCAGGGGGATTGGCTACACCTTC.

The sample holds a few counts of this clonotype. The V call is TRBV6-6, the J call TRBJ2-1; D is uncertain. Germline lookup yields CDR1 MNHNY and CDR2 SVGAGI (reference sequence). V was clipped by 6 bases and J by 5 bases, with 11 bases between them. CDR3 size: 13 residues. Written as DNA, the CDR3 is TGTGCCAGCAGCCTGGACCAAGACAATGAGCAGTTCTTC. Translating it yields CASSLDQDNEQFF.

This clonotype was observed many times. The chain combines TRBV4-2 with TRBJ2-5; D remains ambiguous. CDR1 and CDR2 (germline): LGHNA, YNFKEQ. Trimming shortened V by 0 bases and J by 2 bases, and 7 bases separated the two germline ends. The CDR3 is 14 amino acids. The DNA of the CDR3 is TGTGCCAGCAGCCAAGATCCCGGTCAAGAGACCCAGTACTTC. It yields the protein CASSQDPGQETQYF.

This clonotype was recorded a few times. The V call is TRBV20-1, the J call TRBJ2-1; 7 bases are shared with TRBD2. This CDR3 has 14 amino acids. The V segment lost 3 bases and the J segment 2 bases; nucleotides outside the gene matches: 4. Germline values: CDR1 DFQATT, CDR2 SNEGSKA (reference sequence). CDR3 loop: CSARVLAAYNEQFF. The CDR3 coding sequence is TGCAGTGCTAGGGTGCTAGCGGCCTACAATGAGCAGTTCTTC.